Listed here are 15 T cell receptor beta chains from one sample, sequenced in a study of CXCR3-negative and CXCR3-positive naive CD8 T cells. The antigens these receptors bind are not known. It was by 5' RACE with UMI labels that the TRB cDNA libraries were prepared. TCRdb re-called the 5' RACE reads and gives one entry per CDR3 protein, without DNA. The repertoire table contains about 86,000 distinct CDR3 sequences. Study findings and constraints: CXCR3-expressing naive cells carried TRB CDR3s more hydrophobic than those of CXCR3-negative naive cells.

Sequencing used naive CXCR3+ CD8+ T cells from blood. Indicated subset: CD45RO-CCR7+CD27+CD95- naive CD8+ T cells expressing CXCR3 (TNR3+). These receptors came from a human donor in good health. Some clones in this sample may be carry-over from other donors' samples.

V and J are TRBV11-2 and TRBJ2-3; TCRdb names TRBD1, which stays unverified in the absence of DNA. Germline-derived CDR1 and CDR2 are SGHAT and FQNNGV. The CDR3 extends over 17 amino acids. CDR3 protein: CASSSPGGALGSDTQYF.

This rearrangement joins TRBV20-1 to TRBJ1-6. CDR1 and CDR2 (germline): DFQATT, SNEGSKA (reference sequence). The CDR3 has 11 amino acids. The CDR3 loop reads CSARWGSPLHF.

The rearrangement uses TRBV14 and TRBJ2-2; TCRdb outputs TRBD1, but without DNA this stays unchecked. CDR1 SGHDN and CDR2 FVKESK come from the germline V gene. This CDR3 is 16 amino acids long. This CDR3 is CASSRTGAGRPGELFF.

The chain joins TRBV29-1 to TRBJ2-3; TCRdb picks TRBD1, but there is no DNA to check that call. Germline V CDR1 and CDR2: SQVTM, ANQGSEA. The CDR3 is 19 amino acids. The chain's CDR3 is CSVEDHLGGHRSSTDTQYF.

The CDR3 reads CASNPDRAASYEQYF. V gene TRBV6-2 or TRBV6-3 combines with J gene TRBJ2-7; TCRdb's D gene call, TRBD1, goes unchecked for lack of DNA. CDR3 length: 15 residues. Germline values: CDR1 MNHEY, CDR2 SVGEGT.

The CDR3 protein is CASSWTGPYEQYF. The chain joins TRBV12-3 or TRBV12-4 to TRBJ2-7. The CDR3 sequence is 13 residues long.

The chain carries TRBV7-6 and TRBJ2-5; TCRdb lists TRBD1, though no DNA is available to test this call. The germline V gene has CDR1 SGHVS and CDR2 FNYEAQ. The CDR3 extends over 13 amino acids. The CDR3 loop reads CASSLLDTETQYF.

The gene calls are TRBV7-2 and TRBJ2-1; TCRdb indicates TRBD2, and absent DNA this call remains unverified. The CDR3 spans 17 residues. Germline V CDR1 and CDR2: SGHTA, FQGNSA. The CDR3 region is CASSETLAGDSYNEQFF.

The chain couples TRBV28 to TRBJ2-1; TCRdb reports TRBD1, a call that lacks DNA to check it against. Germline CDR1 is MDHEN and CDR2 is SYDVKM. The CDR3 totals 12 residues. The CDR3 region is CASSFFGREQFF. The whole variable domain, filled in from reference TRBV28 and TRBJ2-1, reads DVKVTQSSRYLVKRTGEKVFLECVQDMDHENMFWYRQDPGLGLRLIYFSYDVKMKEKGDIPEGYSVSREKKERFSLILESASTNQTSMYLCASSFFGREQFFGPGTRLTVL.

The chain joins TRBV5-1 to TRBJ2-1; the TRBD2 assignment by TCRdb is unverifiable without DNA. The CDR3 extends over 16 amino acids. Germline V gene sequence: CDR1 SGHRS, CDR2 YFSETQ. The CDR3 reads CASSLGWRVEGNEQFF.

The chain employs TRBV4-3 and TRBJ2-1; TCRdb's assignment of TRBD2 cannot be checked, as there is no DNA. Germline assignment: CDR1 LGHNA and CDR2 YSLEER. This CDR3 has 15 amino acids. CDR3 sequence reads: CASQHSASGHNEQFF.

The chain joins TRBV5-5 to TRBJ2-1; TCRdb picks TRBD1, but there is no DNA to check that call. CDR1 and CDR2 (germline): SGHKS, YYEKEE (reference sequence). This CDR3 is built from 14 residues. CDR3 region: CASSFRGTYNEQFF.

The V call is TRBV29-1, the J call TRBJ2-3; TCRdb picks TRBD2, but there is no DNA to check that call. The CDR3 has 17 residues. Germline V gene data show CDR1 as SQVTM and CDR2 as ANQGSEA. Here the CDR3 reads CSVEGASGVASTDTQYF.

V and J are TRBV7-9 and TRBJ2-5; TCRdb's assignment of TRBD2 cannot be checked, as there is no DNA. The germline gives CDR1 SEHNR, CDR2 FQNEAQ (reference sequence). This CDR3 comprises 15 residues. CDR3 region: CASSLTSGGAETQYF.

The rearrangement uses TRBV12-3 or TRBV12-4 and TRBJ2-7; absent DNA, TCRdb's TRBD1 call cannot be checked. The length of the CDR3 is 13 residues. This CDR3 reads CASSLGASVEQYF.